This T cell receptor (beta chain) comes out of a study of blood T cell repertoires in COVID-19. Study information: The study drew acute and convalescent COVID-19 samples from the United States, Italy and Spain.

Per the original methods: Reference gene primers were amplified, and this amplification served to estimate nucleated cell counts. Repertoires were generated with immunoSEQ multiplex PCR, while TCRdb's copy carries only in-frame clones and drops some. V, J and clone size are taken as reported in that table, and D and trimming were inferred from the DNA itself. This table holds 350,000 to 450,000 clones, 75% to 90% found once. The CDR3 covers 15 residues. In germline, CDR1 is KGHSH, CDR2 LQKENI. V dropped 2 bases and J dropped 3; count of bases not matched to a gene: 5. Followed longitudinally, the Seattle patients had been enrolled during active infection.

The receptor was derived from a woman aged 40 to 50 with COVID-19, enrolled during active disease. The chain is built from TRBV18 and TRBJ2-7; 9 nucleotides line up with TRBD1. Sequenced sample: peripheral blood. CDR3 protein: CASSPGQGQFYEQYF. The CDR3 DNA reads TGTGCCAGCTCACCAGGACAGGGGCAATTCTACGAGCAGTACTTC. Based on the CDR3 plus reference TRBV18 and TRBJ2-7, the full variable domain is NAGVMQNPRHLVRRRGQEARLRCSPMKGHSHVYWYRQLPEEGLKFMVYLQKENIIDESGMPKERFSAEFPKEGPSILRIQQVVRGDSAAYFCASSPGQGQFYEQYFGPGTRLTVT.